The text below deals with one T cell receptor (beta chain). The antigen is undetermined. This sample is part of a study of cytomegalovirus exposure and HLA in healthy donors. Findings and limits, study-wide: Solely CMV serostatus was available to characterize immune exposure. There were some V segments, including TRBV6-2 and TRBV6-3, excluded as indistinguishable.

Germline V CDR1 and CDR2: MDHEN, SYDVKM. V gave up 7 bases and J gave up 6 bases; unmatched junction bases: 9. This CDR3 contains 13 residues. This PCR relied on a set of 60 Vbeta primers and 13 Jbeta primers. Profiled with immunoSEQ multiplex PCR; TCRdb holds only in-frame clones, not every one. The sample includes 95,000 to 150,000 clones, over 75% of them seen just once. This receptor was obtained from a man aged 25-40 years in good health and CMV-seronegative. The material sequenced was PBMCs. The rearrangement uses TRBV28 and TRBJ2-7, with 7 bases aligning to TRBD1. The CDR3 loop is CASTLEGAGEQYF. CDR3 bases: TGTGCCAGCACCCTAGAGGGGGCCGGCGAGCAGTACTTC.